These 10 T cell receptor beta chains came from one sample sequenced in a study of T-cell reconstitution after alpha-beta-depleted transplantation in children. Library preparation (for TCRbeta) was performed with unique molecular identifiers. Via MiXCR, TCRdb re-called the PCR reads, giving one row per CDR3 protein. The table records roughly 50,000 distinct CDR3 sequences, roughly 46% of them present only once. Here the sequenced sample was PBMCs, mostly from graft donor cells, taken 360 days after TCRalphabeta/CD19-depleted stem cell transplant. These receptors were obtained from a male patient under 18 who had a stem cell transplant for acute lymphoblastic leukemia, so the T cells may come from the graft donor.

The chain employs TRBV20-1 and TRBJ2-1; no clear D. The germline V gene has CDR1 DFQATT and CDR2 SNEGSKA (reference sequence). V lost 2 bases to trimming and J lost 7 bases, with 6 bases between them. The CDR3 covers 11 residues. The CDR3 is CSARLENEQFF. CDR3 DNA sequence: TGCAGTGCTAGATTAGAGAATGAGCAGTTCTTC.

The chain has TRBV19 and TRBJ2-3; D is ambiguous. Trimming stripped 6 bases from V and 2 bases from J, with 9 bases between. Germline assignment: CDR1 LNHDA and CDR2 SQIVND (reference sequence). CDR3 length: 13 amino acids. DNA for the CDR3: TGTGCCAGTAGGAGGCGAGACACAGATACGCAGTATTTT. Encoded protein: CASRRRDTDTQYF.

The chain carries TRBV10-3 and TRBJ2-1, with D unresolved. The CDR3 length is 16 residues. Germline values: CDR1 ENHRY, CDR2 SYGVKD. V gave up 6 bases and J gave up 0 bases, with 15 bases separating them. The CDR3 is CAIRPASESSYNEQFF. The CDR3 coding sequence is TGTGCCATCAGGCCTGCGTCGGAGAGCTCCTACAATGAGCAGTTCTTC.

This chain connects TRBV27 to TRBJ2-5, with a weak D call TRBD1 (6 bases). V was shortened by 2 bases and J by 5 bases, with 15 bases between the two germline ends. Germline-derived CDR1 and CDR2 are MNHEY and SMNVEV (reference sequence). The CDR3 sequence is 15 residues long. This chain's CDR3 is CASSLKRTAGETQYF. DNA of the CDR3: TGTGCCAGCAGTTTAAAGAGGACAGCAGGCGAGACCCAGTACTTC.

The CDR3 is CASSVDRTSGTVEQFF. The CDR3 DNA follows: TGTGCCAGCAGCGTAGATAGGACTAGCGGTACGGTAGAGCAGTTCTTC. The V and J genes are TRBV9 and TRBJ2-1; 10 positions agree with TRBD2. Germline CDR1 SGDLS, CDR2 YYNGEE. The CDR3 contains 16 residues. With V trimmed by 0 bases and J by 10 bases, 10 bases remained unmatched. Full variable domain (rest looked up from reference TRBV9 and TRBJ2-1): DSGVTQTPKHLITATGQRVTLRCSPRSGDLSVYWYQQSLDQGLQFLIQYYNGEERAKGNILERFSAQQFPDLHSELNLSSLELGDSALYFCASSVDRTSGTVEQFFGPGTRLTVL.

This clonotype was recorded at least ten times. The rearrangement links TRBV12-3 or TRBV12-4 to TRBJ1-3, with D unclear. The length of the CDR3 is 14 residues. V was shortened by 6 bases and J by 0 bases, with 9 bases between the two germline ends. Here the CDR3 DNA reads TGTGCCAGCAGGCAGGATTCCTCTGGAAACACCATATATTTT. Amino acids: CASRQDSSGNTIYF.

The gene calls are TRBV9 and TRBJ2-2; 9 nucleotides match TRBD1. The CDR3 is 16 residues long. V shed 5 bases and J 2 bases; nucleotides not matched to a gene: 7. Per germline, CDR1 SGDLS and CDR2 YYNGEE. In nucleotides, the CDR3 is TGTGCCAGCAGGTCCGGGACAGGGATTAACACCGGGGAGCTGTTTTTT. Its protein product is CASRSGTGINTGELFF.

The chain carries TRBV2 and TRBJ2-1; TRBD1 might be the D (6 bases). Deletions cut 0 bases from V and 9 bases from J, with 15 bases between. The CDR3 length is 15 residues. Per the germline V gene, CDR1 is SNHLY and CDR2 is FYNNEI. CDR3 region: CASSEAPGEVSEQFF. The CDR3 DNA reads as TGTGCCAGCAGTGAAGCCCCAGGGGAAGTTTCTGAGCAGTTCTTC. The variable domain in full, with the rest retrieved from reference TRBV2 and TRBJ2-1, is EPEVTQTPSHQVTQMGQEVILRCVPISNHLYFYWYRQILGQKVEFLVSFYNNEISEKSEIFDDQFSVERPDGSNFTLKIRSTKLEDSAMYFCASSEAPGEVSEQFFGPGTRLTVL.

The chain employs TRBV12-3 or TRBV12-4 and TRBJ2-7, with TRBD2 matching over 10 bases. J lost 3 bases, V lost 5 bases, and 16 bases had no gene match. CDR3 length: 18 residues. The CDR3 DNA is TGTGCCAGCAGTCCCCTTAGCCCACTAGCGGGAAAATTCTACGAGCAGTACTTC. The encoded protein is CASSPLSPLAGKFYEQYF.

The chain recombines TRBV5-5 with TRBJ1-6; D gene unclear. With 5 bases removed from V and 0 bases from J, the gap between germline ends came to 12 bases. The CDR3 totals 16 residues. The germline V gene has CDR1 SGHKS and CDR2 YYEKEE (reference sequence). The CDR3 sequence is CASRDLRSSYNSPLHF. CDR3 DNA: TGTGCCAGCAGGGATCTGCGGAGCTCCTATAATTCACCCCTCCACTTT. The full variable domain, in which reference TRBV5-5 and TRBJ1-6 provide the parts outside the CDR3, is DAGVTQSPTHLIKTRGQQVTLRCSPISGHKSVSWYQQVLGQGPQFIFQYYEKEERGRGNFPDRFSARQFPNYSSELNVNALLLGDSALYLCASRDLRSSYNSPLHFGNGTRLTVT.